This entry lists 9 T cell receptor beta chains sequenced from one sample in a study of cytotoxic CD8 clonotypes in ibrutinib-treated CLL. Sequencing was performed with immunoSEQ multiplex PCR; in TCRdb, only in-frame clones are kept and a portion is missing. The repertoire has about 50,000 clones, roughly 63% of them found once; the top ten carry about 27%. The sample in question was PBMCs, obtained after 24 months of ibrutinib treatment. The receptors shown here come from a human donor with chronic lymphocytic leukemia.

The V and J genes are TRBV19 and TRBJ1-5; D might be TRBD1 (5 bases). The CDR3 extends over 19 amino acids. Deletions cut 0 bases from V and 2 bases from J, with 20 bases between. In germline, CDR1 is LNHDA, CDR2 SQIVND (reference sequence). The CDR3 nucleotides read TGTGCCAGTAGTATAGAGGCCAGGGAGGCTAGTGTGGGCAATCAGCCCCAGCATTTT. Translation gives CASSIEAREASVGNQPQHF.

This clone was picked up a small number of times. This CDR3 is CASSVYRDGYTF. CDR3 coding DNA: TGTGCCAGCAGTGTCTACAGGGATGGCTACACCTTC. The chain joins TRBV6-1 to TRBJ1-2, with a possible D match to TRBD1 (6 bases). CDR1 and CDR2 from the germline V gene are MNHNS and SASEGT. Trimming removed 4 bases from V and 6 bases from J, with 9 bases in between. This CDR3 region has 12 residues.

The CDR3 loop is CASRRQGSGFSTDTQYF. The CDR3 coding sequence is TGTGCCAGTAGGAGACAGGGTAGCGGGTTCAGCACAGATACGCAGTATTTT. The rearrangement joins TRBV19 to TRBJ2-3; D possibly matches TRBD1 or TRBD2 (7 bases each). The germline V and J ends were trimmed by 6 bases and 0 bases, with 19 bases remaining between them. Germline values: CDR1 LNHDA, CDR2 SQIVND (reference sequence). There are 17 residues in the CDR3.

The chain recombines TRBV29-1 with TRBJ2-5, with 10 bases that match TRBD2. CDR3 size: 14 residues. The germline gives CDR1 SQVTM, CDR2 ANQGSEA. Trimming removed 7 bases from V and 4 bases from J; junction bases left unmatched: 9. The CDR3 DNA follows: TGCAGCGCTTATAGCGGGGGGCGAGGAGAGACCCAGTACTTC. This codes for CSAYSGGRGETQYF. The variable domain in full, with the rest retrieved from reference TRBV29-1 and TRBJ2-5, is SAVISQKPSRDICQRGTSLTIQCQVDSQVTMMFWYRQQPGQSLTLIATANQGSEATYESGFVIDKFPISRPNLTFSTLTVSNMSPEDSSIYLCSAYSGGRGETQYFGPGTRLLVL.

This rearrangement joins TRBV5-1 to TRBJ1-1; no firm D call. The germline V gene encodes CDR1 SGHRS and CDR2 YFSETQ. The CDR3 runs 13 residues. The V and J ends lost 4 bases and 1 base respectively, with 8 bases between them. CDR3 protein: CASSRTQNTEAFF. Written as DNA, the CDR3 is TGCGCCAGCAGCCGGACCCAGAACACTGAAGCTTTCTTT. Full variable domain (remainder filled in from reference TRBV5-1 and TRBJ1-1): KAGVTQTPRYLIKTRGQQVTLSCSPISGHRSVSWYQQTPGQGLQFLFEYFSETQRNKGNFPGRFSGRQFSNSRSEMNVSTLELGDSALYLCASSRTQNTEAFFGQGTRLTVV.

This chain links TRBV2 with TRBJ1-2; 12 bases fit TRBD1. Germline CDR1 reads SNHLY; CDR2 reads FYNNEI. The trim removed 9 bases at V and 4 bases at J, leaving 9 bases unmatched. This CDR3 is 15 amino acids long. CDR3 loop: CARGDRGREGYGYTF. DNA for the CDR3: TGTGCCAGAGGGGACAGGGGGCGTGAGGGCTATGGCTACACCTTC.

The chain carries TRBV6-5 and TRBJ1-3; D unclear. CDR3 length equals 16 residues. Trimming left V 4 bases short and J 0 bases short, with 13 bases between. In germline, CDR1 is MNHEY, CDR2 SVGAGI. CDR3 in DNA: TGTGCCAGCAGTTTAAGCCGGGCCTCCTCTGGAAACACCATATATTTT. Protein product: CASSLSRASSGNTIYF.

The rearrangement links TRBV13 to TRBJ2-2; 9 bases match TRBD1. This CDR3 has 15 residues. Germline-derived CDR1 and CDR2 are PRHDT and FYEKMQ (reference sequence). After removal of 4 bases from V and 9 bases from J, the junction contained 9 bases not matched to a gene. The CDR3: CASSSRQGGVRELFF. The CDR3 nucleotides read TGTGCCAGCAGCTCCCGACAGGGGGGTGTCCGGGAGCTGTTTTTT.

This clone came up once. The rearrangement uses TRBV25-1 and TRBJ1-1, with TRBD1 as a possible D gene (5 bases). Germline loops: CDR1 MGHDK, CDR2 SYGVNS. The CDR3 spans 15 residues. V was cut by 4 bases and J by 7 bases, with 19 bases left in between. CDR3 DNA sequence: TGTGCCAGCAGTGGCCGGGGCCTCGGGTCCCATGAAGCTTTCTTT. It encodes CASSGRGLGSHEAFF.